These T cell receptor beta chains were read from a single sample in a study of blood T cell repertoires in COVID-19. Profiling relied on immunoSEQ multiplex PCR, and the TCRdb table lists in-frame clones only, not all of them. This table has around 150,000 clones, about 93% appearing once. Sequencing was done on a sample of peripheral blood. All receptors derive from a woman aged 45-59 years with acute or convalescent COVID-19. Each CDR3 is given with its conserved first and last residue. The D gene is left open where the match is weak. Where a row states a size, it is once, few, many or the class of an expanded clone; other rows omit it.

TRBJ1-6	-	TRBV30	-	TGTGCCTGGAGTGCTGGACAGAGTGGAGTCCCCCTCCACTTT	CAWSAGQSGVPLHF
TRBJ2-3	-	TRBV11-2	-	TGTGCCAGCAGCTCAGGGATTTTAGCAGATACGCAGTATTTT	CASSSGILADTQYF
TRBJ1-2	-	TRBV6-1	-	TGTGCCAGCAGTGAAGGGCTGGGTGGGGGGTACTATGGCTACACCTTC	CASSEGLGGGYYGYTF
TRBJ2-7	-	TRBV12-5	-	TGTGCTAGTGGTTTGAGCTATTCCTACGAGCAGTACTTC	CASGLSYSYEQYF
TRBJ2-2	-	TRBV12-3/TRBV12-4	-	TGTGCCAGCAGTTTAGCGTACGGGGAGCTGTTTTTT	CASSLAYGELFF
TRBJ1-1	-	TRBV11-3	-	TGTGCCAGCAGCTTAGACAGATGGAGCACTGAAGCTTTCTTT	CASSLDRWSTEAFF
TRBJ1-4	-	TRBV5-1	-	TGCGCCAGCAGCTTTGTCGGGGGAGATGAAAAACTGTTTTTT	CASSFVGGDEKLFF
TRBJ1-6	TRBD1	TRBV11-2	-	TGTGCCAGCAGCTTAGCAGCGACAGGGTATAATTCACCCCTCCACTTT	CASSLAATGYNSPLHF
TRBJ2-1	-	TRBV12-5	-	TGTGCTAGTGGTTTGGTACAAGGCAGGGGTGTAATATTCGAAGAACACAATGAGCAGTTCTTC	CASGLVQGRGVIFEEHNEQFF
TRBJ1-3	-	TRBV3-1/TRBV3-2	-	TGTGCCAGCAGCCCCTGGGGTGTTAGCTTTGGGAGCTCTGGAAACACCATATATTTT	CASSPWGVSFGSSGNTIYF
TRBJ1-2	TRBD1	TRBV6-5	-	TGTGCCAGCCGGGACAGCCTTGGCTACACCTTC	CASRDSLGYTF
TRBJ1-5	-	TRBV11-2	-	TGTGCCAGCTCCGTCGGAGGGTTGAATCAGCCCCAGCATTTT	CASSVGGLNQPQHF
TRBJ2-7	-	TRBV7-2	-	TGTGCCAGCAGCTTAGTCGAGAGGCCTTCTTACGAGCAGTACTTC	CASSLVERPSYEQYF
TRBJ2-3	-	TRBV19	-	TGTGCCAGTAACCAGAAGAGCACAGATACGCAGTATTTT	CASNQKSTDTQYF
TRBJ1-2	-	TRBV11-2	-	TGTGCCAGCAGTCTAGTAGGGGAAGGGCTGTATGGCTACACCTTC	CASSLVGEGLYGYTF
TRBJ1-3	-	TRBV11-3	-	TGTGCCAGCACCCCCCGCCCAGTCTCCGGAAACACCATATATTTT	CASTPRPVSGNTIYF
TRBJ2-6	TRBD1	TRBV19	-	TGTGCCAGTAGCCCCCCAACAGGGGCCGGCTCTGGGGCCAACGTCCTGACTTTC	CASSPPTGAGSGANVLTF
TRBJ1-1	TRBD1	TRBV3-1/TRBV3-2	-	TGTGCCAGCAGCCATAGCGGACAGGGGAACACTGAAGCTTTCTTT	CASSHSGQGNTEAFF
TRBJ2-2	TRBD2	TRBV19	-	TGTGCCAGTGGGAACCGGGGGGGGAACGGGGAGCTGTTTTTT	CASGNRGGNGELFF
TRBJ1-6	TRBD1	TRBV27	-	TGTGCCAGCAAAACCACAGGGGCCGGTAATTCACCCCTCCACTTT	CASKTTGAGNSPLHF
TRBJ1-5	TRBD1	TRBV7-8	-	TGTGCCAGCAGCTTAGTGGGACAGGGGGGTCAGCCCCAGCATTTT	CASSLVGQGGQPQHF
TRBJ1-1	-	TRBV9	once	TGTGCCAGCAGTTTAAGATTGGGCAGCGAAGCTTTCTTT	CASSLRLGSEAFF
TRBJ1-6	-	TRBV9	-	TGTGCCAGCAGCCTACAGGGTTCTGTAGATTCACCCCTCCACTTT	CASSLQGSVDSPLHF
TRBJ1-2	-	TRBV27	-	TGTGCCAGCAGCCCGGACAGTCCAGCTTCTTATGGCTACACCTTC	CASSPDSPASYGYTF
TRBJ1-6	-	TRBV2	-	TGTGCCAGCAGCCTTGACGTGGGGGCTAATTCACCCCTCCACTTT	CASSLDVGANSPLHF
TRBJ1-2	TRBD1	TRBV9	-	TGTGCCAGCAGCTTAGGGACAGGGGGACTGGTTGGCTACACCTTC	CASSLGTGGLVGYTF
TRBJ1-2	-	TRBV5-4	-	TGTGCCAGCAGCCCGTCCCAGGGATCGTATGGCTACACCTTC	CASSPSQGSYGYTF
TRBJ2-5	TRBD2	TRBV28	-	TGTGCCAGCAGTTTACCTTATAGCGGGAGTGTTCGGGAGACCCAGTACTTC	CASSLPYSGSVRETQYF
TRBJ1-2	-	TRBV25-1	-	TGTGCCAGCAGTGAGCCAGGGAACTATGGCTACACCTTC	CASSEPGNYGYTF
TRBJ1-5	-	TRBV25-1	-	TGTGCCAGCAGTGAAGGGGGGACCGGGGGGTTGACGCCCCAGCATTTT	CASSEGGTGGLTPQHF
TRBJ2-1	TRBD1	TRBV15	-	TGTGCCACCAGCAGTTACCCGGGACAGGGACGGGGTGAGCAGTTCTTC	CATSSYPGQGRGEQFF
TRBJ1-1	-	TRBV10-3	-	TGTGCCATCAGTGAGTTCCAGAACACTGAAGCTTTCTTT	CAISEFQNTEAFF
TRBJ1-1	-	TRBV19	-	TGTGCCAGTAGATCCCAGGGAAAAGGCACTGAAGCTTTCTTT	CASRSQGKGTEAFF
TRBJ2-2	-	TRBV5-1	-	TGCGCCAGCAGCTTTGAGGGTTCATTCAGCAGGGAGCTGTTTTTT	CASSFEGSFSRELFF
TRBJ1-2	-	TRBV5-6	-	TGTGCCAGCAGCTTGGCCGTCCGACGGAGGTCGAACTATGGCTACACCTTC	CASSLAVRRRSNYGYTF
TRBJ2-1	TRBD2	TRBV20-1	-	TGCAGTGCTTCGACAGCGGGGGTACAGTTCTTC	CSASTAGVQFF
TRBJ2-3	-	TRBV28	-	TGTGCCAGCAGTTTTACTAGTGCGGGCACAGATACGCAGTATTTT	CASSFTSAGTDTQYF
TRBJ2-1	TRBD2	TRBV7-6	-	TGTGCCAGCAGCTTTCTAGCGGGAGCCCACAATGAGCAGTTCTTC	CASSFLAGAHNEQFF
TRBJ2-3	-	TRBV21-1	-	TGTGCCAGCAGCCCCCGTTGGGGGCGGGAGAGGACAGATACGCAGTATTTT	CASSPRWGRERTDTQYF
TRBJ1-2	-	TRBV3-1/TRBV3-2	-	TGTGCAGCAGGCTCAAAAACCTATGGCTACACCTTC	CAAGSKTYGYTF
TRBJ2-5	-	TRBV4-2	-	TGTGCCAGCAGCCCAGGGGATCCCAGGGCAGAGACCCAGTACTTC	CASSPGDPRAETQYF
TRBJ2-7	-	TRBV2	-	TGTGCCAGCAGGGGACTTTCCTACGAGCAGTACTTC	CASRGLSYEQYF
TRBJ2-2	TRBD1	TRBV30	-	TGTGCCTACCTGGAGGGACAGGCGTACACCGGGGAGCTGTTTTTT	CAYLEGQAYTGELFF
TRBJ1-1	-	TRBV14	few	TGTGCCAGCAGCCCCCAGGGTATGGGGACTGAAGCTTTCTTT	CASSPQGMGTEAFF
TRBJ2-7	TRBD1	TRBV6-6	once	TGTGCCAGCAGTCGACAGGGTGTCAGCTACGAGCAGTACTTC	CASSRQGVSYEQYF
TRBJ1-5	TRBD1	TRBV29-1	-	TGCAGCGTTGCCCTAGACAGGGGGCCCCTGAGCAATCAGCCCCAGCATTTT	CSVALDRGPLSNQPQHF
TRBJ1-1	TRBD1	TRBV30	-	TGTGCCTGGAGTAGACAGGGGAACACTGAAGCTTTCTTT	CAWSRQGNTEAFF
TRBJ2-7	TRBD1	TRBV10-3	-	TGTGCCATCAACAATCCGGGACAGGGTTTATACTTC	CAINNPGQGLYF
TRBJ2-6	-	TRBV18	-	TGTGCCAGCTCACCCTACGGTACTGGGGCCAACGTCCTGACTTTC	CASSPYGTGANVLTF
TRBJ1-2	-	TRBV28	-	TGTGCCAGCAGTTTATTAAAAAAAAGCGCGAGAGACGGCTACACCTTC	CASSLLKKSARDGYTF
TRBJ1-3	-	TRBV25-1	-	TGTGCCAGCGCCCCGGGACTAGGTGGAAACACCATATATTTT	CASAPGLGGNTIYF
TRBJ1-3	-	TRBV3-1/TRBV3-2	-	TGTGCCAGCAGCCAATCGACAGTCTCTGGAAACACCATATATTTT	CASSQSTVSGNTIYF
TRBJ1-2	-	TRBV12-3/TRBV12-4	-	TGTGCCAGCAGCCAGACCATAACGGAGGGCTACACCTTC	CASSQTITEGYTF
TRBJ1-2	TRBD1	TRBV19	-	TGTGCCAGTACCAGAACAGGGGATGGCTACACCTTC	CASTRTGDGYTF
TRBJ1-1	-	TRBV19	-	TGTGCCAGTAGGGGCGGGGGCCTGTCGAACACTGAAGCTTTCTTT	CASRGGGLSNTEAFF
TRBJ2-2	-	TRBV20-1	-	TGCAGTGCTAGTTACAGGGCTACCGGGGAGCTGTTTTTT	CSASYRATGELFF
TRBJ2-7	-	TRBV10-2	-	TGCGCCAGCATGCAGGGTACCTACGAGCAGTACTTC	CASMQGTYEQYF
TRBJ2-7	TRBD1	TRBV11-2	once	TGTGCCAGCAGCGTGGGACAGACCTACGAGCAGTACTTC	CASSVGQTYEQYF